Each of the 20 T cell receptor beta chains below was sequenced from the same sample in a study of T cell changes during pregnancy in multiple sclerosis. Clones were read by immunoSEQ multiplex PCR, and TCRdb kept only the in-frame ones, dropping some. Among tens of thousands of clones listed, more than 70% were seen once. The source material was peripheral blood, sampled in the first trimester of pregnancy. These receptors originate from a female donor in good health, enrolled as a control in a pregnancy study.

The chain is built from TRBV7-9 and TRBJ1-1; D uncertain. CDR3 length: 12 residues. The germline V gene encodes CDR1 SEHNR and CDR2 FQNEAQ (reference sequence). Trimming removed 2 bases from V and 11 bases from J, with 12 bases in between. The CDR3 region is CASSLWEKGAFF. CDR3 DNA sequence: TGTGCCAGCAGCTTATGGGAGAAAGGGGCTTTCTTT.

The sample holds one count of this clone. The chain combines TRBV5-1 with TRBJ2-1, with 7 positions matching TRBD1. The CDR3 runs 14 residues. V lost 1 base and J lost 7; bases outside the gene matches: 5. The V gene's germline CDR1 is SGHRS and CDR2 YFSETQ. The CDR3 DNA is TGCGCCAGCAGCTTGATGGGACAGCTAAATGAGCAGTTCTTC. Translated: CASSLMGQLNEQFF.

The V gene is TRBV5-1, the J gene TRBJ2-5; 14 bases agree with TRBD2. V lost 3 bases and J lost 5; bases outside the gene matches: 12. Germline-derived CDR1 and CDR2 are SGHRS and YFSETQ. The CDR3 has 18 amino acids. In DNA, the CDR3 is TGCGCCAGCAGCTACGGACTAGCGGGGGGCTCGAGGGAGGAGACCCAGTACTTC. Amino acids: CASSYGLAGGSREETQYF.

The chain joins TRBV7-9 to TRBJ1-1; a possible D gene is TRBD1 (5 bases). The CDR3 extends over 16 amino acids. Germline CDR1 and CDR2: SEHNR and FQNEAQ (reference sequence). Between the trimmed V and J ends, which lost 5 bases and 1 base, there was a span of 17 bases. The CDR3: CASSTTTHRGNTEAFF. The CDR3 bases are TGTGCCAGCAGCACCACCACGCATAGGGGGAACACTGAAGCTTTCTTT.

The chain carries TRBV6-5 and TRBJ2-2; the match to TRBD1 covers 7 bases. Looked up from germline, CDR1 is MNHEY and CDR2 is SVGAGI. CDR3 length: 15 amino acids. V was pared by 5 bases and J by 0 bases, with 3 bases of the junction left unmatched. CDR3 protein: CASSVGQPNTGELFF. DNA of the CDR3: TGTGCCAGCAGTGTGGGACAGCCGAACACCGGGGAGCTGTTTTTT.

This chain uses TRBV6-1 with TRBJ1-5; 10 nucleotides align to TRBD1. CDR3 length: 15 amino acids. Germline V CDR1 and CDR2: MNHNS, SASEGT. Germline trimming cut 5 bases from V and 6 bases from J; bases unmatched to any gene: 7. CDR3: CASSRDRGDGQPQHF. The DNA of the CDR3 is TGTGCCAGCAGTCGGGACAGGGGCGACGGTCAGCCCCAGCATTTT.

This chain joins TRBV5-6 and TRBJ2-2, with D perhaps TRBD2 (5 bases). The CDR3 has 16 amino acids. The V and J ends lost 2 bases and 6 bases respectively, with 17 bases between them. In germline, CDR1 is SGHDT, CDR2 YYEEEE. CDR3 amino acids: CASSFGLEVRSGELFF. The DNA of the CDR3 is TGTGCCAGCAGCTTTGGACTGGAGGTGAGGTCCGGGGAGCTGTTTTTT.

The chain employs TRBV5-1 and TRBJ1-3; TRBD1 matches at 8 bases. This CDR3 is 16 amino acids long. Germline CDR1 and CDR2: SGHRS and YFSETQ. Losses at the gene ends were 3 bases for V and 3 bases for J; bases not matched to a gene: 8. The CDR3, as DNA: TGCGCCAGCAGCTCCACCGGGACAGGTGGTGGAAACACCATATATTTT. Amino acids: CASSSTGTGGGNTIYF.

The genes are TRBV15 and TRBJ1-2, with unresolved D. V was clipped by 3 bases and J by 14 bases, with 19 bases between them. Germline values: CDR1 LNHNV, CDR2 YYDKDF (reference sequence). The CDR3 extends over 13 amino acids. CDR3 bases: TGTGCCACCAGCAGGGCCATCCTAGGCGGAGGAACCTTC. Its translation: CATSRAILGGGTF. Filled out from reference TRBV15 and TRBJ1-2, the complete variable domain reads DAMVIQNPRYQVTQFGKPVTLSCSQTLNHNVMYWYQQKSSQAPKLLFHYYDKDFNNEADTPDNFQSRRPNTSFCFLDIRSPGLGDTAMYLCATSRAILGGGTFGSGTRLTVV.

The rearrangement links TRBV7-9 to TRBJ2-7; 7 nucleotides agree with TRBD1. After removal of 1 base from V and 2 bases from J, the junction contained 5 bases not matched to a gene. CDR3 length equals 15 residues. Germline CDR1 SEHNR, CDR2 FQNEAQ (reference sequence). CDR3 amino acids: CASSLGQGDTYEQYF. The CDR3 coding sequence is TGTGCCAGCAGCTTAGGGCAGGGGGACACCTACGAGCAGTACTTC.

The CDR3 DNA reads TGTGCCAGCAGTTACTCCGGGACAATCGGAAACACCATATATTTT. It yields the protein CASSYSGTIGNTIYF. This chain links TRBV6-5 with TRBJ1-3; the D gene is possibly TRBD1 (6 bases). Germline V gene sequence: CDR1 MNHEY, CDR2 SVGAGI. The CDR3 is made up of 15 amino acids. Trimming removed 0 bases at V and 4 bases at J, with 10 bases between.

The rearrangement links TRBV19 to TRBJ2-3; TRBD2 matches at 7 bases. Trimming at V came to 3 bases and at J to 1 base, leaving 7 bases not matched to a gene. The CDR3 is 16 amino acids. Germline V lookup: CDR1 LNHDA, CDR2 SQIVND (reference sequence). The CDR3 nucleotides are TGTGCCAGTAGTATGGGGCGGGAGCCTCGCACAGATACGCAGTATTTT. As protein: CASSMGREPRTDTQYF.

J is TRBJ2-5 and V is TRBV5-1, with 7 positions matching TRBD2. This CDR3 is 15 amino acids long. The V and J ends lost 4 bases and 5 bases, in that order; junction bases with no gene match: 11. CDR1 is SGHRS, CDR2 YFSETQ, per germline. CDR3 residues: CASSEGGGRRETQYF. The CDR3 coding sequence is TGCGCCAGCAGCGAGGGCGGCGGGAGAAGGGAGACCCAGTACTTC.

This rearrangement joins TRBV6-6 to TRBJ2-5; possibly TRBD2 for D (6 bases). The V gene's germline CDR1 is MNHNY and CDR2 SVGAGI (reference sequence). The CDR3 loop spans 14 amino acids. Trimming cost V 8 bases and J 5 bases, with 18 bases left between them. The CDR3 DNA reads as TGTGCCAGCCTCCGGGGGAGGCTCGGGGAGACCCAGTACTTC. This gives the protein CASLRGRLGETQYF.

The chain joins TRBV19 to TRBJ1-2, with TRBD1 matching over 8 bases. The CDR3 runs to 13 residues. The germline V gene encodes CDR1 LNHDA and CDR2 SQIVND (reference sequence). V was clipped by 6 bases and J by 5 bases; unmatched bases: 5. The CDR3 loop reads CASRPRQGYGYTF. The CDR3 bases are TGTGCCAGTAGACCTCGACAGGGGTATGGCTACACCTTC.

The chain employs TRBV7-9 and TRBJ1-2, with D unresolved. This CDR3 contains 13 residues. CDR1 and CDR2 from the germline V gene are SEHNR and FQNEAQ (reference sequence). The V gene lost 4 bases and the J gene lost 0 bases, with 6 bases spanning the gap. Here the CDR3 reads CASSSRANYGYTF. DNA for the CDR3: TGTGCCAGCAGCTCCCGGGCTAACTATGGCTACACCTTC.

In DNA form, the CDR3 reads TGCGCCAGCAGCTTAACCGGGTTGGACACTGAAGCTTTCTTT. Protein: CASSLTGLDTEAFF. The genes are TRBV5-1 and TRBJ1-1; D gene ambiguous. The V gene's germline CDR1 is SGHRS and CDR2 YFSETQ. The CDR3 loop spans 14 amino acids. V lost 2 bases and J 3 bases, leaving 11 bases between the germline ends.

The genes are TRBV10-3 and TRBJ1-4, with D possibly matching TRBD1 (5 bases). The germline V and J ends were trimmed by 10 bases and 1 base, with 10 bases remaining between them. Germline CDR1 ENHRY, CDR2 SYGVKD. The CDR3 covers 13 residues. CDR3 DNA sequence: TGTGCCACCGGGGACTTAACTAATGAAAAACTGTTTTTT. Translation: CATGDLTNEKLFF.

The V and J genes are TRBV5-1 and TRBJ1-2, with D possibly matching TRBD1 (5 bases). CDR3 length equals 15 residues. The V gene's germline CDR1 is SGHRS and CDR2 YFSETQ. V lost 0 bases, J lost 10 bases, and 19 bases lay in between. For the CDR3, the DNA is TGCGCCAGCAGCTTGGCCTTAATGCAGGGCGAGGACTACACCTTC. Its protein is CASSLALMQGEDYTF.

V gene TRBV18 combines with J gene TRBJ2-1; D might be TRBD2 (6 bases). Germline values: CDR1 KGHSH, CDR2 LQKENI. The CDR3 covers 14 residues. Deletions cut 1 base from V and 9 bases from J, with 13 bases between. CDR3 in DNA: TGTGCCAGCTCACCACTCGAGGACGGGGGTGAGCAGTTCTTC. Protein: CASSPLEDGGEQFF.